Each of the 18 T cell receptor beta chains below was sequenced from the same sample in a study of blood T cell repertoires in COVID-19. Only in-frame clones appear in the TCRdb table, and some are missing; sequencing was by immunoSEQ multiplex PCR. The repertoire holds a few hundred thousand clones, with approximately 89% as singletons. Sequenced material: peripheral blood. All receptors derive from a woman in her thirties with COVID-19, enrolled during active disease.

J is TRBJ1-6 and V is TRBV6-5, with 7 positions matching TRBD1. V gave up 10 bases and J gave up 10 bases; unmatched junction bases: 10. Per germline, CDR1 MNHEY and CDR2 SVGAGI. This CDR3 is 13 amino acids long. The CDR3, as DNA: TGTGCCACCGCACAGGGGCGGGCCTCACCCCTCCACTTT. Its translation: CATAQGRASPLHF.

The sample holds a few counts of this clone. J is TRBJ1-5 and V is TRBV5-8; a possible D gene is TRBD1 (5 bases). This CDR3 comprises 17 residues. Germline assignment: CDR1 SGHTS and CDR2 YDEGEE. V lost 6 bases, J lost 0 bases, and 19 bases lay in between. The DNA for the CDR3 is TGTGCCAGCACTTATGGGCCAGGGTATTATAGCAATCAGCCCCAGCATTTT. The encoded protein is CASTYGPGYYSNQPQHF.

This chain uses TRBV5-1 with TRBJ2-5; 7 bases align to TRBD1. The V segment lost 7 bases and the J segment 5 bases; nucleotides outside the gene matches: 8. This CDR3 has 13 residues. Germline CDR1 SGHRS, CDR2 YFSETQ. Here the CDR3 DNA reads TGCGCCAGCCACAGGACAGGTTCGGAGACCCAGTACTTC. This encodes CASHRTGSETQYF.

To note about this clone: Other DNA sequences in the sample encode the same CDR3. The chain carries TRBV19 and TRBJ1-5; D unclear. This CDR3 contains 14 residues. Germline V gene sequence: CDR1 LNHDA, CDR2 SQIVND (reference sequence). Trimming pared 3 bases from V and 3 bases from J, leaving 9 bases between. CDR3 amino acids: CASSIGTANQPQHF. CDR3 in DNA: TGTGCCAGTAGTATTGGCACAGCCAATCAGCCCCAGCATTTT. The variable domain in full, with the rest retrieved from reference TRBV19 and TRBJ1-5, is DGGITQSPKYLFRKEGQNVTLSCEQNLNHDAMYWYRQDPGQGLRLIYYSQIVNDFQKGDIAEGYSVSREKKESFPLTVTSAQKNPTAFYLCASSIGTANQPQHFGDGTRLSIL.

The chain combines TRBV5-1 with TRBJ2-5; 11 nucleotides align to TRBD2. CDR3 length equals 15 residues. CDR1 and CDR2 from the germline V gene are SGHRS and YFSETQ. V shed 5 bases, J shed 2 bases, and the junction held 5 bases outside the gene matches. The CDR3 is CASSLLAGAQETQYF. CDR3 DNA sequence: TGCGCCAGCAGTCTACTAGCGGGGGCACAAGAGACCCAGTACTTC.

V usage is TRBV7-2 and J usage is TRBJ2-3, with TRBD1 matching over 7 bases. The J segment lost 0 bases and the V segment lost 4 bases, leaving 13 bases of the junction unmatched. The CDR3 covers 18 residues. Per the germline V gene, CDR1 is SGHTA and CDR2 is FQGNSA. The CDR3 spells CASSSRTGVGSSTDTQYF. The CDR3 nucleotides read TGTGCCAGCAGCTCCCGGACAGGAGTGGGTTCAAGCACAGATACGCAGTATTTT.

The chain uses TRBV19 and TRBJ1-1, with 9 bases aligning to TRBD1. J lost 8 bases, V lost 5 bases, and 3 bases had no gene match. Germline loops: CDR1 LNHDA, CDR2 SQIVND (reference sequence). The CDR3 is made up of 12 amino acids. This CDR3 reads CASSYRGREAFF. The CDR3, as DNA: TGTGCCAGTAGTTACAGGGGGCGAGAAGCTTTCTTT.

This chain joins TRBV25-1 and TRBJ2-3; 7 bases are shared with TRBD2. CDR3 length equals 15 residues. Germline CDR1 and CDR2: MGHDK and SYGVNS. J lost 3 bases, V lost 2 bases, and 5 bases had no gene match. In DNA, the CDR3 is TGTGCCAGCAGTGAACCTAGCGGAAATACAGATACGCAGTATTTT. As protein: CASSEPSGNTDTQYF.

The J gene is TRBJ2-1, the V gene TRBV27; no clear D. CDR3 length equals 13 residues. Germline V lookup: CDR1 MNHEY, CDR2 SMNVEV (reference sequence). Trimming removed 5 bases from V and 8 bases from J, with 13 bases in between. CDR3 bases: TGTGCCAGCAGTCCCCACCTTCGGTATGAGCAGTTCTTC. Translating gives CASSPHLRYEQFF.

This sequence joins TRBV30 and TRBJ1-2, with 7 bases aligning to TRBD1. V lost 2 bases and J lost 8; bases outside the gene matches: 8. Germline assignment: CDR1 GTSNPN and CDR2 SVGIG (reference sequence). The CDR3 runs 13 residues. This CDR3 reads CAWSTLQGKGYTF. CDR3 sequence (DNA): TGTGCCTGGAGTACGTTACAGGGGAAAGGCTACACCTTC.

J is TRBJ1-2 and V is TRBV14, with D possibly TRBD1 on 6 matching bases. Trimming removed 0 bases from V and 6 bases from J, with 11 bases in between. CDR3 length: 14 residues. Germline V gives CDR1 SGHDN, CDR2 FVKESK. The CDR3 DNA reads as TGTGCCAGCAGCCAAGATAGGGGGTTGAATGGCTACACCTTC. It specifies CASSQDRGLNGYTF.

The J gene is TRBJ1-1, the V gene TRBV7-9; unclear D gene. Between the trimmed V and J ends, which lost 5 bases and 5 bases, there was a span of 12 bases. The CDR3 extends over 13 amino acids. CDR1 and CDR2 from the germline V gene are SEHNR and FQNEAQ (reference sequence). The CDR3 protein is CASSHERGTEAFF. In DNA form, the CDR3 reads TGTGCCAGCAGCCATGAGCGGGGAACTGAAGCTTTCTTT.

The V call is TRBV9, the J call TRBJ1-6, with 10 positions matching TRBD1. The V gene's germline CDR1 is SGDLS and CDR2 YYNGEE. V trimming: 6 bases; J trimming: 7 bases; junction bases outside the gene matches: 4. The CDR3 covers 14 residues. The CDR3 is CASTRDRGNSPLHF. CDR3 sequence (DNA): TGTGCCAGCACCCGGGACAGGGGAAATTCACCCCTCCACTTT.

This sequence joins TRBV3-1 (or the pseudogene TRBV3-2) and TRBJ2-5; TRBD2 is a possible D gene (5 bases). Deletions cut 1 base from V and 1 base from J, with 13 bases between. The CDR3 totals 16 residues. The germline V gene encodes CDR1 LGHDT and CDR2 YNNKEL (reference sequence). DNA for the CDR3: TGTGCCAGCAGCCAAGTTGGTGGGCTAGCCCAAGAGACCCAGTACTTC. Its translation is CASSQVGGLAQETQYF.

The chain employs TRBV7-8 and TRBJ1-5; the match to TRBD1 covers 9 bases. V lost 1 base to trimming and J lost 7 bases; unmatched junction nucleotides: 5. Germline CDR1 is SGHVS and CDR2 is FQNEAQ. The CDR3 is 15 residues long. The CDR3 region has the DNA TGTGCCAGCAGCTTAGGGACAGGGGAAGGACAGCCCCAGCATTTT. It translates to CASSLGTGEGQPQHF.

The J gene is TRBJ2-1, the V gene TRBV7-3, with TRBD2 matching over 11 bases. Trimming took 5 bases from V and 3 from J; bases not matched to a gene: 6. Germline-derived CDR1 and CDR2 are SGHTA and FQGTGA. This CDR3 has 16 residues. The CDR3, as DNA: TGTGCCAGCAGCGACACTACTAGCGGGGGCTACAATGAGCAGTTCTTC. It specifies CASSDTTSGGYNEQFF.

The CDR3 is CASSPSAESINEKLFF. In DNA form, the CDR3 reads TGTGCCAGCTCACCAAGTGCGGAATCGATTAATGAAAAACTGTTTTTT. The chain couples TRBV18 to TRBJ1-4; D not certain. Germline lookup yields CDR1 KGHSH and CDR2 LQKENI. The ends were cut back, 2 bases at V and 4 bases at J, with 14 bases in the middle. The CDR3 length is 16 residues.

The gene calls are TRBV4-2 and TRBJ1-1; TRBD1 might be the D (6 bases). CDR1 and CDR2 from the germline V gene are LGHNA and YNFKEQ. This CDR3 spans 17 amino acids. Trimming took off 1 base at V and 4 bases at J, with 19 bases between the two ends. CDR3 in DNA: TGTGCCAGCAGCCAAGTACAGGGCCGTGGGGCGGGCACTGAAGCTTTCTTT. Translation gives CASSQVQGRGAGTEAFF.